This T cell receptor beta chain was found in a study of CD4 and CD8 cells across lung adenocarcinoma regions. TCRdb reanalysed the PCR reads using MiXCR and keeps one entry per CDR3 protein. The data show thousands of distinct CDR3 sequences, with around 48% seen just once and 15% to 20% held by the top ten. Localized lung adenocarcinoma, a non-small cell lung cancer, affected the donors. Source material: CD8+ T cells from the center of a lung tumor. The clonotype originates from a female donor with lung adenocarcinoma. The CD4 and CD8 labels of this study may be unreliable.

The CDR3: CASSQALGQANYEQYF. Here the CDR3 DNA reads TGCGCCAGCAGCCAAGCCCTCGGACAGGCGAACTACGAGCAGTACTTC. V is TRBV4-1 and J is TRBJ2-7; 7 bases line up with TRBD1. J gave up 3 bases and V 1 base, and 9 bases lay outside the gene matches. This CDR3 comprises 16 residues. Germline CDR1 reads MGHRA; CDR2 reads YSYEKL.